What follows are 22 T cell receptor beta chains derived from one specimen sequenced in a study of post-analysis software for immune sequencing data. These receptors lack a known antigen. Whole-study results and caveats: The study found TRBV5-6, TRBV5-1 and TRBV20-1 among five or six TRBV segments more frequent in patients than controls.

Incorporated into the TCR beta cDNA libraries were unique molecular identifiers, which served to reduce PCR and sequencing biases. In TCRdb, the PCR reads were re-called with MiXCR into one record per CDR3 protein. The sample records 500,000 to 600,000 distinct CDR3 sequences, about 40% being singletons. The specimen was blood. These receptors originate from a girl between 5 and 17 years old with multiple sclerosis.

The chain joins TRBV5-1 to TRBJ2-1; D is possibly TRBD1 or TRBD2 (6 bases each). The ends were cut back, 0 bases at V and 7 bases at J, with 14 bases in the middle. The germline CDR1 and CDR2 sequences are SGHRS and YFSETQ. This CDR3 contains 15 residues. This CDR3 reads CASSLDPGAGNEQFF. DNA for the CDR3: TGCGCCAGCAGCTTGGACCCGGGGGCGGGGAATGAGCAGTTCTTC.

The chain combines TRBV25-1 with TRBJ1-2; 12 bases fit TRBD1. Per the germline V gene, CDR1 is MGHDK and CDR2 is SYGVNS. V shed 6 bases, J shed 2 bases, and the junction held 7 bases outside the gene matches. The CDR3 sequence is 16 residues long. The DNA of the CDR3 is TGTGCCAGCAGAGGGGACAGGGGGCTCTTGAACTATGGCTACACCTTC. Translation: CASRGDRGLLNYGYTF.

The rearrangement links TRBV3-1 to TRBJ2-5, with D unresolved. Germline V gene sequence: CDR1 LGHDT, CDR2 YNNKEL (reference sequence). There are 13 residues in the CDR3. Trimming left V 3 bases short and J 8 bases short, with 13 bases between. DNA for the CDR3: TGTGCCAGCAGCCACGAGGTCAGACCCACCCAGTACTTC. It yields the protein CASSHEVRPTQYF.

This clonotype was counted only a few times. This chain links TRBV2 with TRBJ2-7; D tentatively fits TRBD1 or TRBD2 (6 bases each). Germline CDR1 and CDR2: SNHLY and FYNNEI. The V and J ends lost 6 bases and 5 bases respectively, with 26 bases between them. The CDR3 is made up of 17 amino acids. CDR3 region: CASRGGFGRQGQHEQYF. CDR3 sequence (DNA): TGTGCCAGCAGGGGGGGATTTGGACGCCAGGGGCAACACGAGCAGTACTTC.

Details on this clonotype: Compared with germline, one end of the junction differs, possibly owing to a read error. The chain carries TRBV12-3 or TRBV12-4 and TRBJ2-3; the D is unclear. The CDR3 is 15 residues long. The CDR3 here is CASSFRLGITDAQYF. The DNA for the CDR3 is TGTGCCAGCAGTTTTCGTCTAGGAATCACAGATGCGCAGTATTTT.

The chain uses TRBV28 and TRBJ1-1; the D is unclear. Between the trimmed V and J ends, which lost 5 bases and 0 bases, there was a span of 13 bases. This CDR3 region has 15 residues. Germline loops: CDR1 MDHEN, CDR2 SYDVKM. Here the CDR3 reads CASSPPGLLNTEAFF. DNA for the CDR3: TGTGCCAGCAGTCCCCCGGGCCTCCTGAACACTGAAGCTTTCTTT. The full variable domain, completed using reference TRBV28 and TRBJ1-1, is DVKVTQSSRYLVKRTGEKVFLECVQDMDHENMFWYRQDPGLGLRLIYFSYDVKMKEKGDIPEGYSVSREKKERFSLILESASTNQTSMYLCASSPPGLLNTEAFFGQGTRLTVV.

This clonotype was seen only once. The chain couples TRBV3-1 to TRBJ2-7; tentatively, D is TRBD1 (6 bases). The germline CDR1 and CDR2 sequences are LGHDT and YNNKEL (reference sequence). This CDR3 comprises 12 residues. V was trimmed by 3 bases and J by 4 bases, leaving 7 bases between them. The CDR3: CASSHQGYEQYF. The CDR3 bases are TGTGCCAGCAGCCATCAGGGGTACGAGCAGTACTTC.

This clonotype has just a few counts. The chain uses TRBV24-1 and TRBJ2-7; 9 nucleotides match TRBD1. After removal of 3 bases from V and 0 bases from J, the junction contained 5 bases not matched to a gene. This CDR3 comprises 16 residues. Germline V gene data show CDR1 as KGHDR and CDR2 as SFDVKD. Here the CDR3 DNA reads TGTGCCACCAGTGATACCGGGACAGGGAGCTCCTACGAGCAGTACTTC. Residues: CATSDTGTGSSYEQYF.

The chain employs TRBV12-5 and TRBJ2-6; D gene unclear. Germline V gene sequence: CDR1 LGHNT, CDR2 FRNRAP. With 2 bases removed from V and 0 bases from J, the gap between germline ends came to 8 bases. This CDR3 is built from 16 residues. CDR3 amino acids: CASGLFVSSGANVLTF. Here the CDR3 DNA reads TGTGCTAGTGGTTTGTTCGTAAGCTCTGGGGCCAACGTCCTGACTTTC.

This chain connects TRBV6-1 to TRBJ2-1; TRBD1 matches at 7 bases. The germline gives CDR1 MNHNS, CDR2 SASEGT. The CDR3 runs to 14 residues. Trimming removed 8 bases from V and 10 bases from J; junction bases left unmatched: 14. CDR3 coding DNA: TGTGCCAGCGAAACTCGGGACAGCTCCTACGAGCAGTTCTTC. Residues: CASETRDSSYEQFF.

This sequence joins TRBV12-3 or TRBV12-4 and TRBJ2-3, with D perhaps being TRBD1 or TRBD2 (5 bases each). The CDR3 spans 15 residues. V was trimmed by 3 bases and J by 10 bases, leaving 20 bases between them. As DNA, the CDR3 is TGTGCCAGCAGTTTTAGGGAGCAGGGAGCGGATGCGCAGTATTTT. Its translation is CASSFREQGADAQYF.

The chain couples TRBV6-2 or TRBV6-3 to TRBJ2-5, with TRBD1 matching over 7 bases. The last part of the DNA fits TRBJ2-7 better; the J call may be wrong. CDR3 length: 12 residues. From germline, CDR1 is MNHEY and CDR2 SVGEGT. The CDR3 reads CASSATGYEQYF. The CDR3 region has the DNA TGTGCCAGCAGTGCGACAGGGTACGAGCAGTACTTC.

The chain couples TRBV3-1 to TRBJ2-1; D unresolved. The CDR3 runs 16 residues. The V gene's germline CDR1 is LGHDT and CDR2 YNNKEL (reference sequence). The V and J ends lost 0 bases and 6 bases respectively, with 15 bases between them. The CDR3 sequence is CASSQERLTLVNEQFF. In nucleotides, the CDR3 is TGTGCCAGCAGCCAAGAACGTCTAACCCTCGTCAATGAGCAGTTCTTC.

As regards this clonotype: One base away lies a much larger clone, so this may be a sequencing read error. This chain links TRBV12-3 or TRBV12-4 with TRBJ2-7; a possible D gene is TRBD2 (6 bases). CDR3 length: 13 residues. V was trimmed by 6 bases and J by 10 bases, leaving 19 bases between them. DNA for the CDR3: TGTGCCAGCAGCCGGGAGATCGTGGACACCCAGTACTTC. It yields the protein CASSREIVDTQYF.

This clonotype has more than one count but fewer than ten. This chain links TRBV12-3 or TRBV12-4 with TRBJ2-5, with TRBD1 matching 7 bases. After removal of 7 bases from V and 1 base from J, the junction contained 3 bases not matched to a gene. This CDR3 comprises 13 residues. CDR3 nucleotide sequence: TGTGCCAGCACCCGACAGGGCCAAGAGACCCAGTACTTC. Its protein is CASTRQGQETQYF.

V gene TRBV27 combines with J gene TRBJ1-6; 9 bases are shared with TRBD1. The CDR3 has 14 amino acids. The ends lost 5 bases at V and 10 bases at J; junction bases unmatched: 6. Germline CDR1 reads MNHEY; CDR2 reads SMNVEV (reference sequence). CDR3 protein: CASSPDRGNSPLHF. CDR3 coding DNA: TGTGCCAGCAGTCCGGACAGGGGAAACTCACCCCTCCACTTT.

This clonotype was observed a few times. The chain combines TRBV12-3 or TRBV12-4 with TRBJ1-4; TRBD1 agrees at 10 bases. The CDR3 consists of 15 residues. J was trimmed by 7 bases and V by 6 bases; bases with no gene match: 8. The CDR3 coding sequence is TGTGCCAGCAGCTCTCTGGACAGGGGGGGTGAAAAACTGTTTTTT. Its translation is CASSSLDRGGEKLFF.

This clonotype was detected a few times. At one boundary the junction diverges from the germline segment, which might be a read error. The V call is TRBV12-3 or TRBV12-4, the J call TRBJ2-5; D gene unclear. The CDR3 totals 12 residues. CDR3: CASSLGPGTQYF. In DNA form, the CDR3 reads TGTGCCAGCAGCTTAGGGCCAGGGACCCAGTACTTC.

This clonotype was counted once. V usage is TRBV29-1 and J usage is TRBJ2-5; perhaps TRBD2 as D (6 bases). This CDR3 spans 14 amino acids. The V end lost 1 base, the J end lost 11 bases, and 20 bases lay between the germline ends. Germline lookup yields CDR1 SQVTM and CDR2 ANQGSEA. The CDR3 nucleotides read TGCAGCGTTGAAGCCGGGATAGGAGGGAATGAGCAGTACTTC. Amino acid sequence: CSVEAGIGGNEQYF.

In this sample, this clonotype turned up a few times. CDR3 loop: CASSLRTQINYGYTF. In DNA form, the CDR3 reads TGTGCCAGCAGTCTTCGGACCCAAATTAACTATGGCTACACCTTC. This chain joins TRBV12-3 or TRBV12-4 and TRBJ1-2, with no clear D. V was clipped by 5 bases and J by 1 base, with 14 bases between them. This CDR3 has 15 amino acids.

The chain links TRBV6-6 to TRBJ2-7; 9 bases are shared with TRBD1. V shed 8 bases, J shed 5 bases, and the junction held 10 bases outside the gene matches. Germline CDR1 MNHNY, CDR2 SVGAGI (reference sequence). The CDR3 is made up of 14 amino acids. CDR3 loop: CASGWTGAPNEQYF. Here the CDR3 DNA reads TGTGCCAGCGGATGGACAGGGGCCCCCAACGAGCAGTACTTC.

CDR3 loop: CASSAGTAYGYTF. The CDR3 nucleotides are TGTGCCAGCAGCGCCGGGACCGCCTATGGCTACACCTTC. The chain employs TRBV12-3 or TRBV12-4 and TRBJ1-2; perhaps TRBD1 as D (5 bases). The CDR3 is 13 residues long. V gave up 6 bases and J gave up 4 bases, with 12 bases separating them.